What follows is one T cell receptor (beta chain) and its context. This CDR3 is built from 12 residues. The germline V gene encodes CDR1 SQVTM and CDR2 ANQGSEA. The data were obtained in a study of blood T cell repertoires in COVID-19. Study overall: Italy, Spain and the United States were the sources of the convalescent and acute COVID-19 samples. The cDNA or gDNA used as material had been derived from T cells, B-cell-depleted T cells, or PBMCs.

Authors' methods: Amplified reference gene primers provided the basis for estimating nucleated cell counts. Assay used: immunoSEQ multiplex PCR; TCRdb lists only in-frame clones, some missing. The V and J calls and the clone size are those of that table, but D and trimming were determined from the DNA. The data hold approximately 57,000 clones, with approximately 78% observed a single time. The V call is TRBV29-1, the J call TRBJ1-5, with D perhaps matching TRBD1 (5 bases). The sequence was collected from a woman at least 80 years old with acute or convalescent COVID-19. The sample comprised peripheral blood. This chain's CDR3 is CSAGSQNQPQHF. The DNA of the CDR3 is TGCAGTGCAGGGTCCCAAAATCAGCCCCAGCATTTT.